This T cell receptor (beta chain) was captured in a study of OX40 agonist ivuxolimab in advanced cancers. On the study more broadly: As their treatment, patients were administered ivuxolimab, an agonistic anti-OX40 (CD134) antibody. All patients had ivuxolimab intravenously every 2 weeks at 0.01 to 10 mg/kg.

Trimming took 6 bases from V and 2 from J; bases not matched to a gene: 14. CDR3 size: 18 residues. The germline gives CDR1 MNHEY, CDR2 SMNVEV (reference sequence). Assay used: immunoSEQ multiplex PCR; TCRdb lists only in-frame clones, some missing. The sample holds approximately 68,000 clones, approximately 92% seen once. Anyone with autoimmune disease history or systemic immunosuppression was excluded. This sequence originates from an adult with an advanced solid tumor such as melanoma, head and neck, liver or kidney cancer. The chain recombines TRBV27 with TRBJ2-2; TRBD2 matches at 8 bases. The sample was CD4+ or CD8+ T cells sorted from blood, taken in a trial of the OX40 agonist ivuxolimab. CDR3 amino acids: CASRFETGGRINTGELFF. The CDR3 nucleotides are TGTGCCAGCAGATTCGAAACGGGGGGGCGGATAAACACCGGGGAGCTGTTTTTT.